Listed here are 8 T cell receptor beta chains from one sample, sequenced in a study of T cell changes during pregnancy in multiple sclerosis. The data were produced by immunoSEQ multiplex PCR, yet TCRdb's version contains in-frame clones alone and is incomplete. Among tens of thousands of clones, approximately 90% were seen once, and the ten largest hold about 1.8%. The sequences come from peripheral blood, collected in the first trimester of pregnancy. Every receptor here comes from a female donor in good health, enrolled as a control in a pregnancy study.

J is TRBJ1-1 and V is TRBV6-6; no clear D gene. CDR3 length equals 13 residues. With 2 bases removed from V and 7 bases from J, the gap between germline ends came to 11 bases. Germline CDR1 MNHNY, CDR2 SVGAGI (reference sequence). The CDR3 sequence: CASSYGRPNEAFF. In nucleotides, the CDR3 is TGTGCCAGCAGTTACGGCAGGCCGAATGAAGCTTTCTTT.

The chain couples TRBV29-1 to TRBJ1-1; maybe TRBD1 (6 bases). Trimming cost V 6 bases and J 1 base, with 15 bases left between them. Germline V gene sequence: CDR1 SQVTM, CDR2 ANQGSEA. CDR3 length equals 14 residues. The CDR3 sequence is CSVIGGGANTEAFF. The DNA for the CDR3 is TGCAGCGTGATAGGGGGGGGCGCGAACACTGAAGCTTTCTTT.

The chain employs TRBV6-1 and TRBJ1-6, with D possibly being TRBD1 (6 bases). The CDR3 is 12 amino acids. V was clipped by 8 bases and J by 7 bases, with 9 bases between them. Per the germline V gene, CDR1 is MNHNS and CDR2 is SASEGT. The CDR3 region has the DNA TGTGCCAGCGCAGGGGTGAATTCACCCCTCCACTTT. Translating gives CASAGVNSPLHF.

V gene TRBV9 combines with J gene TRBJ2-1; 9 bases match TRBD2. Losses at the gene ends were 5 bases for V and 0 bases for J; bases not matched to a gene: 15. Germline lookup yields CDR1 SGDLS and CDR2 YYNGEE. This CDR3 contains 19 residues. CDR3 nucleotide sequence: TGTGCCAGCAGTCCGAAGGCGAGCGGGGGGCCTAGCTCCTACAATGAGCAGTTCTTC. It specifies CASSPKASGGPSSYNEQFF.

CDR3 coding DNA: TGCGCCAGCAGCTGGACAATCCCCCCAAACACTGAAGCTTTCTTT. This sequence encodes CASSWTIPPNTEAFF. V and J are TRBV5-1 and TRBJ1-1; D is perhaps TRBD1 (5 bases). Germline-derived CDR1 and CDR2 are SGHRS and YFSETQ. CDR3 length: 15 residues. V was pared by 3 bases and J by 2 bases, with 14 bases between. Full variable domain (missing parts from reference TRBV5-1 and TRBJ1-1): KAGVTQTPRYLIKTRGQQVTLSCSPISGHRSVSWYQQTPGQGLQFLFEYFSETQRNKGNFPGRFSGRQFSNSRSEMNVSTLELGDSALYLCASSWTIPPNTEAFFGQGTRLTVV.

This chain uses TRBV10-3 with TRBJ2-1, with D possibly TRBD2 on 6 matching bases. This CDR3 spans 13 amino acids. CDR1 and CDR2 from the germline V gene are ENHRY and SYGVKD. V was shortened by 4 bases and J by 12 bases, with 16 bases between the two germline ends. The CDR3 coding sequence is TGTGCCATCAGTGTCTCGACTAGTTCGCGGCAGTTCTTC. Protein sequence: CAISVSTSSRQFF.

This clone is a singleton in its sample. The DNA for the CDR3 is TGTGCCAGCAGCGTAGGAGATGAGCAGTTCTTC. Translated: CASSVGDEQFF. This chain joins TRBV9 and TRBJ2-1; D is unresolved. CDR1 is SGDLS and CDR2 is YYNGEE in the germline V gene. The CDR3 extends over 11 amino acids. V was cut by 0 bases and J by 8 bases, with 3 bases left in between.

The chain links TRBV11-3 to TRBJ2-1, with TRBD1 matching over 10 bases. The CDR3 consists of 16 residues. V shed 3 bases and J 11 bases; nucleotides not matched to a gene: 13. Germline lookup yields CDR1 SGHNT and CDR2 YENEEA. The CDR3 here is CASSLEGQGVRDKQFF. The CDR3 bases are TGTGCCAGCAGCTTGGAAGGACAGGGGGTTCGTGATAAGCAGTTCTTC. Based on the CDR3 plus reference TRBV11-3 and TRBJ2-1, the full variable domain is EAGVVQSPRYKIIEKKQPVAFWCNPISGHNTLYWYLQNLGQGPELLIRYENEEAVDDSQLPKDRFSAERLKGVDSTLKIQPAELGDSAVYLCASSLEGQGVRDKQFFGPGTRLTVL.